The 9 T cell receptor beta chains below all came from one sample that was sequenced in a study of CD8 T cells in Susac syndrome. Reverse transcription of roughly 0.45 to 1 ug RNA was carried out with random hexamers. TCRdb re-called the immunoSEQ multiplex PCR reads with MiXCR, one entry per CDR3 protein. The table includes roughly 200,000 distinct CDR3 sequences, approximately 94% detected once. Input material: CD4+ T cells from PBMCs. These receptors were collected from a human donor in good health.

The rearrangement joins TRBV20-1 to TRBJ1-4; 7 bases are a match to TRBD1. Germline V gene lookup returns CDR1 DFQATT and CDR2 SNEGSKA (reference sequence). V lost 4 bases to trimming and J lost 8 bases; unmatched junction nucleotides: 7. This CDR3 has 13 residues. Written as DNA, the CDR3 is TGCAGTGCTACAAAGCCGACAGGGGAAAAACTGTTTTTT. As protein: CSATKPTGEKLFF.

The chain recombines TRBV30 with TRBJ2-2, with 10 bases identical to TRBD2. V trimming: 2 bases; J trimming: 9 bases; junction bases outside the gene matches: 21. The CDR3 length is 19 residues. Looked up from germline, CDR1 is GTSNPN and CDR2 is SVGIG (reference sequence). The CDR3 DNA sequence: TGTGCCTGGAGTAGCAGGGGAGTAATAGCGGGAGGACTTTCGAGGGAGCTGTTTTTT. It yields the protein CAWSSRGVIAGGLSRELFF.

The chain uses TRBV3-1 and TRBJ2-1, with D hard to call. Per germline, CDR1 LGHDT and CDR2 YNNKEL (reference sequence). The CDR3 consists of 13 residues. Trimming removed 0 bases at V and 9 bases at J, with 9 bases between. In nucleotides, the CDR3 is TGTGCCAGCAGCCAAGAAGGTGGGTCTGAGCAGTTCTTC. Translation gives CASSQEGGSEQFF.

The V call is TRBV27, the J call TRBJ2-7; the match to TRBD1 covers 8 bases. With 2 bases clipped from V and 2 bases from J, the junction kept 5 bases outside the gene matches. CDR1 MNHEY and CDR2 SMNVEV come from the germline V gene (reference sequence). The CDR3 spans 15 residues. CDR3 in amino acids: CASSLETGATYEQYF. CDR3 DNA: TGTGCCAGCAGTTTAGAGACAGGGGCCACCTACGAGCAGTACTTC.

The chain joins TRBV6-5 to TRBJ2-5; TRBD2 aligns across 7 bases. The V segment lost 4 bases and the J segment 3 bases; nucleotides outside the gene matches: 2. Germline lookup yields CDR1 MNHEY and CDR2 SVGAGI. The CDR3 has 13 residues. CDR3 residues: CASSFAGEETQYF. The DNA of the CDR3 is TGTGCCAGCAGTTTTGCGGGAGAAGAGACCCAGTACTTC.

V usage is TRBV30 and J usage is TRBJ1-2; D may be TRBD1 (5 bases). This CDR3 is built from 13 residues. The V end lost 2 bases, the J end lost 8 bases, and 15 bases lay between the germline ends. CDR1 GTSNPN and CDR2 SVGIG come from the germline V gene (reference sequence). The CDR3 is CAWSPQQAGGYTF. As DNA, the CDR3 is TGTGCCTGGAGTCCCCAACAGGCGGGAGGCTACACCTTC.

The genes are TRBV29-1 and TRBJ2-3, with D unresolved. Germline V CDR1 and CDR2: SQVTM, ANQGSEA. Trimming removed 0 bases from V and 1 base from J, with 11 bases in between. The length of the CDR3 is 15 residues. Here the CDR3 DNA reads TGCAGCGTTGAAGAATTCTTTAGGGGCACAGATACGCAGTATTTT. Its protein is CSVEEFFRGTDTQYF.

The CDR3 here is CSVETTIYF. In nucleotides, the CDR3 is TGCAGCGTTGAGACCACCATATATTTT. The chain recombines TRBV29-1 with TRBJ1-3; D gene uncertain. The CDR3 runs to 9 residues. CDR1 is SQVTM and CDR2 is ANQGSEA in the germline V gene. The ends were cut back, 3 bases at V and 9 bases at J, with 3 bases in the middle.

The chain has TRBV20-1 and TRBJ1-2; D gene uncertain. V was cut by 1 base and J by 2 bases, with 5 bases left in between. This CDR3 has 12 residues. The germline gives CDR1 DFQATT, CDR2 SNEGSKA (reference sequence). The CDR3: CSARGGNYGYTF. The CDR3 DNA is TGCAGTGCTAGAGGCGGAAACTATGGCTACACCTTC.